In its sample, the clone carrying this TCR beta chain was seen once. The target antigen is unknown. Germline trimming cut 3 bases from V and 6 bases from J; bases unmatched to any gene: 19. Germline loops: CDR1 MDHEN, CDR2 SYDVKM. The CDR3 loop spans 19 amino acids. This entry comes from a study of cytomegalovirus exposure and HLA in healthy donors. In the PCR, 60 Vbeta and 13 Jbeta primers were used. Clones were sequenced by immunoSEQ multiplex PCR, and TCRdb holds only the in-frame ones, with some missing. This table has about 110,000 clones, about 80% appearing once. General study points: For TCR beta chains, V- and J-gene trimming was later linked to a missense DCLRE1C variant. TRBV6-2, TRBV6-3 and other indistinguishable V segments were excluded.

Material: PBMCs. This TCR was sampled from a woman aged 60-75 years in good health and CMV-seropositive. The rearrangement links TRBV28 to TRBJ2-2; TRBD2 aligns across 7 bases. The CDR3 here is CASSLRGVRGRARAGELFF. CDR3 bases: TGTGCCAGCAGTTTGCGAGGCGTTCGGGGGAGGGCCAGGGCCGGGGAGCTGTTTTTT.